This T cell receptor beta chain was identified in a study of low-dose radiotherapy and immunotherapy resistance in tumors. Study-level background: Fractions of 0.5 Gy went to Cohort 1 every 2 weeks, totaling 6.5 Gy.

With TRAV- and TRBV-specific primers, first-strand cDNA was made, covering the alpha and beta chains. TCR amplification involved about 18 PCR cycles with a constant-region primer and V-primer adapter. Using its own MiXCR run on the reads, TCRdb lists one record per CDR3 protein. The repertoire consists of roughly 76,000 distinct CDR3 sequences, with approximately 17% occurring once and the leading ten covering more than 4.5%. This clonotype was observed many times. Stated time point: before trial treatment. Germline CDR1 is WSHSY and CDR2 is SAAADI. The germline V and J ends were trimmed by 4 bases and 1 base, with 11 bases remaining between them. This CDR3 has 14 residues.

This chain connects TRBV10-2 to TRBJ2-7; D not certain. The sequence came from a male donor with prostate cancer. This specimen consisted of PBMCs, obtained before treatment. The CDR3 DNA sequence: TGCGCCAGCAGTGCGTCCTCCCGTTCCTACGAGCAGTACTTC. Translation gives CASSASSRSYEQYF.